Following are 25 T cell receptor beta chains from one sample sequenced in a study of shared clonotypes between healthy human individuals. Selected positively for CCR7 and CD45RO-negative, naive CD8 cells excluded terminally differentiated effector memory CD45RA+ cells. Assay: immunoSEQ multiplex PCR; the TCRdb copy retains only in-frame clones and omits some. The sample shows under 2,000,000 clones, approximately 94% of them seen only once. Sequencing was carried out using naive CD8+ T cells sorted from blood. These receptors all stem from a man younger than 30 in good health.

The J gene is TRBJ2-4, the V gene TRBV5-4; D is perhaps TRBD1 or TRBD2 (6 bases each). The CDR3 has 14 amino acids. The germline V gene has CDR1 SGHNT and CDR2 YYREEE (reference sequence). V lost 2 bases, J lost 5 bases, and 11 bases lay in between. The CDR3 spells CASSLGGSENIQYF. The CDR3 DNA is TGTGCCAGCAGCTTAGGGGGGAGCGAAAACATTCAGTACTTC.

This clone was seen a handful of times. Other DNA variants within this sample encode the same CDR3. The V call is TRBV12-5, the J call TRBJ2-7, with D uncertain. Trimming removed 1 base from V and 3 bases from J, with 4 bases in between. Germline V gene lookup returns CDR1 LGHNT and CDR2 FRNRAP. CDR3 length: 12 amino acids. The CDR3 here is CASGLGVYEQYF. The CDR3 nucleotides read TGTGCTAGTGGTTTGGGGGTCTACGAGCAGTACTTC.

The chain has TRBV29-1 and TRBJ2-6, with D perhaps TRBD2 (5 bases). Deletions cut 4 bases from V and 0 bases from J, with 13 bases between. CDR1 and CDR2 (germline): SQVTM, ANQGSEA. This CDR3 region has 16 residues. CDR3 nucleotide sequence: TGCAGCGTTGGTTACGCGGGTTACTCTGGGGCCAACGTCCTGACTTTC. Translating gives CSVGYAGYSGANVLTF.

The CDR3 DNA reads as TGTGCCAGCACGACTAGCTCCACCGGGGAGCTGTTTTTT. Translating it yields CASTTSSTGELFF. The genes are TRBV27 and TRBJ2-2, with 7 bases matching TRBD2. This CDR3 spans 13 amino acids. V shed 7 bases, J shed 4 bases, and the junction held 3 bases outside the gene matches. Looked up from germline, CDR1 is MNHEY and CDR2 is SMNVEV (reference sequence).

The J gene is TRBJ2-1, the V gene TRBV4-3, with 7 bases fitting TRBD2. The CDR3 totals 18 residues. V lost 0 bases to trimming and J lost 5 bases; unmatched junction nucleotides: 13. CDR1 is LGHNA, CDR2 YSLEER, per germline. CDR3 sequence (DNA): TGCGCCAGCAGCCAAGAAGTCGTATTGGGCGGGAGTCACAATGAGCAGTTCTTC. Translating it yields CASSQEVVLGGSHNEQFF.

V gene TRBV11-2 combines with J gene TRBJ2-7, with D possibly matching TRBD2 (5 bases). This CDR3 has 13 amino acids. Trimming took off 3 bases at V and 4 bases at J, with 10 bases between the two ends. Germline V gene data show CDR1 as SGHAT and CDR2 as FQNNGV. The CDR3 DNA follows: TGTGCCAGCAGCTTTGACGAGGGTTACGAGCAGTACTTC. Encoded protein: CASSFDEGYEQYF.

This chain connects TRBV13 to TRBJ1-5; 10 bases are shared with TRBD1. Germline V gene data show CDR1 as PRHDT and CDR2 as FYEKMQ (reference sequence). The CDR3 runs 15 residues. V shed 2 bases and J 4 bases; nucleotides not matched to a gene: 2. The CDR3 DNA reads TGTGCCAGCAGCTTACGGACAGGGGGGAATCAGCCCCAGCATTTT. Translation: CASSLRTGGNQPQHF.

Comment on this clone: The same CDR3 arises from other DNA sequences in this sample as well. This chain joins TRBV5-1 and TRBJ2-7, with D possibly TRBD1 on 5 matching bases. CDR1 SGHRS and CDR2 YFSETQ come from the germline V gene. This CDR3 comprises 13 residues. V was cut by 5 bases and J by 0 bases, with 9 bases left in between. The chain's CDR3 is CASRLDSSYEQYF. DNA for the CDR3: TGCGCCAGCAGGCTTGACAGCTCCTACGAGCAGTACTTC.

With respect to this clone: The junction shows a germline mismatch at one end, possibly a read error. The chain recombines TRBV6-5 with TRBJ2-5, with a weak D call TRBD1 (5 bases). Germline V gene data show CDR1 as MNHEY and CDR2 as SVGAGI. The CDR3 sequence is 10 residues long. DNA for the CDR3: TGTGCCAGCAGTTTCCCAGGGTGGGACTTC. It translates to CASSFPGWDF.

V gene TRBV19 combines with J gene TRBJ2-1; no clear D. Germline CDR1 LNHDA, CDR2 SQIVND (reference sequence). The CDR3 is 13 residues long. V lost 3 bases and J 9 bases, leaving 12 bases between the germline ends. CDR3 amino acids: CASSMDLSAEQFF. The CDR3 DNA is TGTGCCAGTAGTATGGATCTCTCGGCTGAGCAGTTCTTC.

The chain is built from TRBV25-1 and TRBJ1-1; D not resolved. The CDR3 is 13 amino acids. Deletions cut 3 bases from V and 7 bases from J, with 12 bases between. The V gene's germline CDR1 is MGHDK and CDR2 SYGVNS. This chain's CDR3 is CASSDWSELEAFF. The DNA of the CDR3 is TGTGCCAGCAGTGATTGGTCTGAGCTTGAAGCTTTCTTT.

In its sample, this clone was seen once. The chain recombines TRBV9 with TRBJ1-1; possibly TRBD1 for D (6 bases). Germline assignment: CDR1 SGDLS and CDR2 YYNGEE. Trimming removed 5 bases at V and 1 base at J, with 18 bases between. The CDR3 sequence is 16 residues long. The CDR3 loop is CASSGWTPGENTEAFF. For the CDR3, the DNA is TGTGCCAGCAGTGGTTGGACCCCAGGGGAGAACACTGAAGCTTTCTTT.

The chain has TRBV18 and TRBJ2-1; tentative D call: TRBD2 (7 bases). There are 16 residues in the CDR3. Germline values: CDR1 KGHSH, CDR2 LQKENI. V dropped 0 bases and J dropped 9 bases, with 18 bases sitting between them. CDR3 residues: CASSPPSRGRGGEQFF. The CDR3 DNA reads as TGTGCCAGCTCACCACCAAGTCGCGGGAGAGGGGGTGAGCAGTTCTTC.

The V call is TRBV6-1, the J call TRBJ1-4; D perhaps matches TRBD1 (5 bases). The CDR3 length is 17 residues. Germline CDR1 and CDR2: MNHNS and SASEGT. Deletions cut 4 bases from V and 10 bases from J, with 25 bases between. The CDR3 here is CASSAERGGDGGGKLFF. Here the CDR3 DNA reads TGTGCCAGCAGTGCAGAAAGAGGCGGGGACGGGGGAGGAAAACTGTTTTTT.

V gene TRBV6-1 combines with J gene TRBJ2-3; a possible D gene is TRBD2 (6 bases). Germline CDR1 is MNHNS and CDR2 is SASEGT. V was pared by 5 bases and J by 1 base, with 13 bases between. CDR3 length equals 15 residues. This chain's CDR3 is CASSLPGEGTDTQYF. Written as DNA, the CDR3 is TGTGCCAGCAGTCTACCGGGGGAAGGCACAGATACGCAGTATTTT.

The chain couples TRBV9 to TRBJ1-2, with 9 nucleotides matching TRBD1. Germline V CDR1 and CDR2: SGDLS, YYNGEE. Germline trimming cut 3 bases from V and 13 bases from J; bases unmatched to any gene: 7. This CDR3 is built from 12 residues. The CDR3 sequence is CASSGTGEACTF. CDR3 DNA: TGTGCCAGCAGCGGGACAGGGGAAGCGTGCACCTTC.

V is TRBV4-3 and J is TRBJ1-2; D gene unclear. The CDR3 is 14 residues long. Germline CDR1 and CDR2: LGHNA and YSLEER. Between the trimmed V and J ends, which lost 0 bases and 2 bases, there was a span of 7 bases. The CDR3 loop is CASSQDPRNYGYTF. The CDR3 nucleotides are TGCGCCAGCAGCCAAGACCCCAGGAACTATGGCTACACCTTC.

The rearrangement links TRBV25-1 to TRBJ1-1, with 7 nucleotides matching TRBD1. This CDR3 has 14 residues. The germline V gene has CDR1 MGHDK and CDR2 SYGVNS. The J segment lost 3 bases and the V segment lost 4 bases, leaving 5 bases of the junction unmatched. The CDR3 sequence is CASSGQGWDTEAFF. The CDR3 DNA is TGTGCCAGCAGTGGACAGGGTTGGGACACTGAAGCTTTCTTT.

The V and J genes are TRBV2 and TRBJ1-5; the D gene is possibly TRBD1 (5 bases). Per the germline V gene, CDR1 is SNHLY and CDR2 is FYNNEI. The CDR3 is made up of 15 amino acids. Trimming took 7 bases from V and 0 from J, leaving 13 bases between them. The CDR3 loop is CASTNGDYSNQPQHF. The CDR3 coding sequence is TGTGCCAGCACCAACGGGGACTATAGCAATCAGCCCCAGCATTTT.

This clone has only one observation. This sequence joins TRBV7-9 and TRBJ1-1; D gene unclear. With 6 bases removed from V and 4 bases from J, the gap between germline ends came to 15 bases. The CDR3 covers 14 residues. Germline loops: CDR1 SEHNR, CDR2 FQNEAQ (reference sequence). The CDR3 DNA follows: TGTGCCAGCAGACCTGAGAGGGTCGGCACTGAAGCTTTCTTT. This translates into CASRPERVGTEAFF.

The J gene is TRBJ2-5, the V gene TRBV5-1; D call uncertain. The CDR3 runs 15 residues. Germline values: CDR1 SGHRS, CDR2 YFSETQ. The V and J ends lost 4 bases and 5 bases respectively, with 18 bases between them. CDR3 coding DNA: TGCGCCAGCAGCCTATCCCTCGGGCTGACGGAGACCCAGTACTTC. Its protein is CASSLSLGLTETQYF.

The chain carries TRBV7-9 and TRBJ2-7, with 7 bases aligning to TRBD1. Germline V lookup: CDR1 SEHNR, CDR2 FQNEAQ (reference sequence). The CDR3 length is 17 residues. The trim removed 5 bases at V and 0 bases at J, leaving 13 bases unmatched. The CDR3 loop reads CASSLLLDRASSYEQYF. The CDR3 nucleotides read TGTGCCAGCAGCCTCCTCCTCGACAGGGCAAGCTCCTACGAGCAGTACTTC. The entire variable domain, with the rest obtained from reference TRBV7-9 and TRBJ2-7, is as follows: DTGVSQNPRHKITKRGQNVTFRCDPISEHNRLYWYRQTLGQGPEFLTYFQNEAQLEKSRLLSDRFSAERPKGSFSTLEIQRTEQGDSAMYLCASSLLLDRASSYEQYFGPGTRLTVT.

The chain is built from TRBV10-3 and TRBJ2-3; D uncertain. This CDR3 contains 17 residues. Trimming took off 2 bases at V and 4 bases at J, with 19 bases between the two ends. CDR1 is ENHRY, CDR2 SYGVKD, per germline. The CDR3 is CAISEPDVAPAADTQYF. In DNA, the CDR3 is TGTGCCATCAGTGAGCCCGACGTTGCCCCGGCGGCAGATACGCAGTATTTT.

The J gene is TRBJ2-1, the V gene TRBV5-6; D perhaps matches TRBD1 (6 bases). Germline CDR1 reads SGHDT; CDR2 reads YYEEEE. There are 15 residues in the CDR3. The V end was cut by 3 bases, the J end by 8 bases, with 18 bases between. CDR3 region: CASSYLRDKWDEQFF. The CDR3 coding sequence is TGTGCCAGCAGCTACCTCCGGGACAAATGGGATGAGCAGTTCTTC.

In DNA form, the CDR3 reads TGTGCCAGTGAGGACAGTGTCACCGGGGAGCTGTTTTTT. It specifies CASEDSVTGELFF. J is TRBJ2-2 and V is TRBV19, with a possible D match to TRBD1 (6 bases). The V gene lost 8 bases and the J gene lost 4 bases, with 11 bases spanning the gap. Germline CDR1 reads LNHDA; CDR2 reads SQIVND (reference sequence). This CDR3 region has 13 residues.